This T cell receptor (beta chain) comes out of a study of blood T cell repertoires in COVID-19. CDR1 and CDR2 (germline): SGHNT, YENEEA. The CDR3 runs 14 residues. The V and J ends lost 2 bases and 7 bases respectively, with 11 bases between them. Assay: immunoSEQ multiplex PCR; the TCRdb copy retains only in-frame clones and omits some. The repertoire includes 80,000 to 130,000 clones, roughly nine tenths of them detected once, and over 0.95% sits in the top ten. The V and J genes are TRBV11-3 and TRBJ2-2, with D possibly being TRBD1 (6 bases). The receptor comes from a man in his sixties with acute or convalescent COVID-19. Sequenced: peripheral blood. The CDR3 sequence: CASSLYRDVGELFF. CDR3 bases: TGTGCCAGCAGCTTATACAGGGACGTCGGGGAGCTGTTTTTT.